The present T cell receptor beta chain was sequenced within a study of post-analysis software for immune sequencing data. Background on the study: There were relapsing-remitting, secondary progressive and progressive-relapsing multiple sclerosis among the disease courses included.

The CDR3 runs to 18 residues. As regards this clonotype: Its antigen is not known.

Overall study results and limits: Controls' normalized Chao1 diversity significantly exceeded that of multiple sclerosis patients. Samples from a shared batch, those prepared together, strongly co-clustered by F measure. Roughly five TRBV segments were significantly more frequent in patients than in controls. TRBV5-6, TRBV5-1 and TRBV20-1 were among these segments.

Prepared TCR beta cDNA libraries contained unique molecular identifiers. TCRdb reanalysed the PCR reads using MiXCR and keeps one entry per CDR3 protein. This sample has around 190,000 distinct CDR3 sequences, with approximately 29% found just once. The chain is built from TRBV21-1 and TRBJ2-3; the D segment call TRBD2 is taken from the table without a DNA check. TRBV21-1 is a pseudogene. The sequence derives from a girl younger than 18 with multiple sclerosis. Sequencing used blood. In nucleotides, the CDR3 is TGTGCCAGCAGCGCGATAGAGGACGGGAGGGCCCCTGAGGATACGCAGTATTTT. Protein sequence: CASSAIEDGRAPEDTQYF.